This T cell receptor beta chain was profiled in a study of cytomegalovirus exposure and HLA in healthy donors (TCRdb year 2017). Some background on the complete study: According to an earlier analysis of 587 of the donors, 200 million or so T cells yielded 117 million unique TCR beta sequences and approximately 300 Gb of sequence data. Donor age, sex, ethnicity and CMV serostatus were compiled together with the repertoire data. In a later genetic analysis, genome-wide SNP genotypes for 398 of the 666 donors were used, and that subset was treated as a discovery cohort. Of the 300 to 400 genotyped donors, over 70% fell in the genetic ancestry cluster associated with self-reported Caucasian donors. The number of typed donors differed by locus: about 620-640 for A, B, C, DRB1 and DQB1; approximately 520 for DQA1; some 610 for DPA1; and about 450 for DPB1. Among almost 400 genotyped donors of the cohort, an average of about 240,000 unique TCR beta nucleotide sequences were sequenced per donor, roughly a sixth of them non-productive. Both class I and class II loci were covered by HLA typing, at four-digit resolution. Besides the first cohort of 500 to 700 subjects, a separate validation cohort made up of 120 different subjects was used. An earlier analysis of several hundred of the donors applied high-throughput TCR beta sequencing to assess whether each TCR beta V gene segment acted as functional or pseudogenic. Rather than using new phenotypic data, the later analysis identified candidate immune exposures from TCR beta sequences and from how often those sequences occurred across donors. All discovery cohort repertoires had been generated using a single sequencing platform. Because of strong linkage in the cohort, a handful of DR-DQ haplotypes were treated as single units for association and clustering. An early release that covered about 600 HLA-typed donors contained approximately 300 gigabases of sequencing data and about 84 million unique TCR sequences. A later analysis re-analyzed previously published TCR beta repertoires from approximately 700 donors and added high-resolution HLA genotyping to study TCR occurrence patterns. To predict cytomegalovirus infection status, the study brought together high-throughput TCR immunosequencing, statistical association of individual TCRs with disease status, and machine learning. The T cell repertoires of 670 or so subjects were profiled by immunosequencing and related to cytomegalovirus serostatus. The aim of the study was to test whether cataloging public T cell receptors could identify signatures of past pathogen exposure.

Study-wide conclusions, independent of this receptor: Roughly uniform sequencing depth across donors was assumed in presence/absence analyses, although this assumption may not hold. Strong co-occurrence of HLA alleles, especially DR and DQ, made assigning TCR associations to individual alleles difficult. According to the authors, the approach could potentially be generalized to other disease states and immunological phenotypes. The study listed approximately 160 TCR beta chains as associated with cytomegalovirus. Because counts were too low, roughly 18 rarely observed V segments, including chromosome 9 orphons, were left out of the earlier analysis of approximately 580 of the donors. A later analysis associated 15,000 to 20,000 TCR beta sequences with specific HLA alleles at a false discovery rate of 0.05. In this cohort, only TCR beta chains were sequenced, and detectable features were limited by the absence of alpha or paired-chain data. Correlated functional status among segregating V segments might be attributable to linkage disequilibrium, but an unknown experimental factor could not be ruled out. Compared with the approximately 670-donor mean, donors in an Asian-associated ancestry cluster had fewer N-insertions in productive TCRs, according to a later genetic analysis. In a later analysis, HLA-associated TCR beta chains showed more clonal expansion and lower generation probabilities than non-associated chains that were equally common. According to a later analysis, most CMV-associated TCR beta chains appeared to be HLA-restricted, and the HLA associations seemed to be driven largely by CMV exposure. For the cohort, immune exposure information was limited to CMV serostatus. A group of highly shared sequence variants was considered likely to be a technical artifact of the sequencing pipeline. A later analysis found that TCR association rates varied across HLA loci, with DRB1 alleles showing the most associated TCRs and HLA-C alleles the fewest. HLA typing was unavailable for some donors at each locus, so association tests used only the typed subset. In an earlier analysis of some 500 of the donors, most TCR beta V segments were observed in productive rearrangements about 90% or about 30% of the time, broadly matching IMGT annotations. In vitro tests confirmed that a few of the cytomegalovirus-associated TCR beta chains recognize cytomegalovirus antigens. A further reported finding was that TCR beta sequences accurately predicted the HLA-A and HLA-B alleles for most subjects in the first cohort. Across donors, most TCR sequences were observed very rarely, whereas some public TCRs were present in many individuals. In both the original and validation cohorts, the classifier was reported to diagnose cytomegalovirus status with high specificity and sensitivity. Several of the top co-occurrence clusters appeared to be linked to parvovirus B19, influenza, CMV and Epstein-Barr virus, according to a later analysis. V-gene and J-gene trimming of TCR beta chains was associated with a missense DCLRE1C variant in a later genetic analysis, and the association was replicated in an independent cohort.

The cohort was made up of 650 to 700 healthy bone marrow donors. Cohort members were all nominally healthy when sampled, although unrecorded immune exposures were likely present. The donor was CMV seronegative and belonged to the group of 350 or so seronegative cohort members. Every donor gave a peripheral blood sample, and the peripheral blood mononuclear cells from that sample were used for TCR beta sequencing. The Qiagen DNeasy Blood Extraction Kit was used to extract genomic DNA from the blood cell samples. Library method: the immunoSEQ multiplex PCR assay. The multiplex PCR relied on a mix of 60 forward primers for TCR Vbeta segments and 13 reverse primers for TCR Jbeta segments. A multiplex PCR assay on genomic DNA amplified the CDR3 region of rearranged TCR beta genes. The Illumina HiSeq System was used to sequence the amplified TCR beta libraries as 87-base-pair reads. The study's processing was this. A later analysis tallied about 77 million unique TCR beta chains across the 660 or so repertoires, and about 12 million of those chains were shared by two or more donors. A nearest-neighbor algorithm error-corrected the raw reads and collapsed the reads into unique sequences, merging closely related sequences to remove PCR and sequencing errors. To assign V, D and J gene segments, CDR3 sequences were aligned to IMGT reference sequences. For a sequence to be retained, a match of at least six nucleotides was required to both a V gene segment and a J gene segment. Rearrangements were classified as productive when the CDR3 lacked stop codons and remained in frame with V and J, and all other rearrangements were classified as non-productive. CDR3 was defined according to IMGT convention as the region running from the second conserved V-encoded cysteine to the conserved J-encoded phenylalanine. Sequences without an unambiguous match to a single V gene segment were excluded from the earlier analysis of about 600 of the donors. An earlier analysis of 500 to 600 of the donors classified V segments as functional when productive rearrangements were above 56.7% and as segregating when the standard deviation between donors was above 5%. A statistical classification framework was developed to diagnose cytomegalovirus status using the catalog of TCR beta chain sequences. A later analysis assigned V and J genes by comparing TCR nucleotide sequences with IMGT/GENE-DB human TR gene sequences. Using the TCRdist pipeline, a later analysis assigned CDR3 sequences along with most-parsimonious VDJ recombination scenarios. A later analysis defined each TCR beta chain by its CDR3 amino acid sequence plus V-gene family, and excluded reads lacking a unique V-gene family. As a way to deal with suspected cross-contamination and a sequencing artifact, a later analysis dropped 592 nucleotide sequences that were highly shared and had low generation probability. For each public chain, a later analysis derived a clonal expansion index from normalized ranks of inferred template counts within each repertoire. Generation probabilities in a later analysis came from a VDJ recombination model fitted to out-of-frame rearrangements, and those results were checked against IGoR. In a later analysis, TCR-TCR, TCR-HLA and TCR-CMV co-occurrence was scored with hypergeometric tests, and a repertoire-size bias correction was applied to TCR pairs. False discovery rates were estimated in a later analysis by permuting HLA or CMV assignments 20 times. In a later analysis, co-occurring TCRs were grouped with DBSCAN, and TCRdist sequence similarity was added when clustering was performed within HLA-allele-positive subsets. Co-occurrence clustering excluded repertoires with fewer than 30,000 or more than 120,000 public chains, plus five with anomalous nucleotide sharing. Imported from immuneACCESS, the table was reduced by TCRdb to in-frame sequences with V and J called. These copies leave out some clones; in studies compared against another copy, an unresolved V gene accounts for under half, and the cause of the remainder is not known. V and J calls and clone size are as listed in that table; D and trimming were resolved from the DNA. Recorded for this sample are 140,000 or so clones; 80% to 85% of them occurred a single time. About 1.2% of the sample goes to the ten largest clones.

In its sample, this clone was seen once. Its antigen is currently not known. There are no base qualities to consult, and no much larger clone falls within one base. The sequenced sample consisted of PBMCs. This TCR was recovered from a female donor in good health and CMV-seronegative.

The CDR3 protein sequence reads: CAIRENTDTQYF. The bases are TGTGCTATCCGAGAGAACACAGATACGCAGTATTTT. The V gene is TRBV19 and the J gene is TRBJ2-3; the D gene cannot be named for sure. From a lookup of the germline V gene (reference sequence), CDR1 and CDR2 are LNHDA and SQIVND. The CDR3 has 12 amino acids, counting the end cysteine and phenylalanine. The read is trimmed to its CDR3 DNA, 36 bases read in frame from base 1.